A single sample is the source of the 9 T cell receptor beta chains below, sequenced in a study of blood T cell repertoires in COVID-19. Produced via immunoSEQ multiplex PCR; TCRdb's table is partial and in-frame only. The sample has 65,000 to 90,000 clones; 83% are singletons. Source material: peripheral blood. These receptors all come from a woman aged 80 or over with acute or convalescent COVID-19.

V and J are TRBV6-1 and TRBJ1-2; D call uncertain. CDR1 is MNHNS, CDR2 SASEGT, per germline. V was shortened by 0 bases and J by 0 bases, with 11 bases between the two germline ends. The CDR3 covers 16 residues. The CDR3 bases are TGTGCCAGCAGTGAAGCCCCGGCAGGTGCTAACTATGGCTACACCTTC. As protein: CASSEAPAGANYGYTF.

Written as DNA, the CDR3 is TGTGCCAGTCGGACTAGCGGGGCCCGGGAGACCCAGTACTTC. Protein: CASRTSGARETQYF. This chain joins TRBV19 and TRBJ2-5, with 12 bases that match TRBD2. V lost 8 bases to trimming and J lost 5 bases; unmatched junction nucleotides: 6. The CDR3 contains 14 residues. CDR1 and CDR2 (germline): LNHDA, SQIVND (reference sequence).

The chain joins TRBV5-1 to TRBJ2-7; 8 nucleotides align to TRBD1. There are 12 residues in the CDR3. J lost 9 bases, V lost 4 bases, and 6 bases had no gene match. The V gene's germline CDR1 is SGHRS and CDR2 YFSETQ. The chain's CDR3 is CASSVGTGWQYF. In nucleotides, the CDR3 is TGCGCCAGCAGCGTTGGGACAGGTTGGCAGTACTTC. Full variable domain (rest looked up from reference TRBV5-1 and TRBJ2-7): KAGVTQTPRYLIKTRGQQVTLSCSPISGHRSVSWYQQTPGQGLQFLFEYFSETQRNKGNFPGRFSGRQFSNSRSEMNVSTLELGDSALYLCASSVGTGWQYFGPGTRLTVT.

This clone was picked up a small number of times. The rearrangement joins TRBV3-1 (or the pseudogene TRBV3-2) to TRBJ2-7; D perhaps matches TRBD2 (5 bases). The CDR3 consists of 15 residues. With 1 base removed from V and 2 bases from J, the gap between germline ends came to 12 bases. Germline V gene lookup returns CDR1 LGHDT and CDR2 YNNKEL (reference sequence). CDR3 amino acids: CASSQGPGLTYEQYF. DNA for the CDR3: TGTGCCAGCAGCCAAGGTCCGGGATTAACCTACGAGCAGTACTTC.

The V gene is TRBV12-3 or TRBV12-4, the J gene TRBJ1-1; D gene unclear. Trimming took 1 base from V and 4 from J, leaving 7 bases between them. This CDR3 comprises 13 residues. The DNA for the CDR3 is TGTGCCAGCAGTTTAGTAGTGAGCACTGAAGCTTTCTTT. Translation: CASSLVVSTEAFF.

The chain has TRBV18 and TRBJ1-4, with D possibly TRBD1 on 6 matching bases. Germline V gene lookup returns CDR1 KGHSH and CDR2 LQKENI. V lost 2 bases and J 8 bases, leaving 21 bases between the germline ends. The length of the CDR3 is 17 residues. The CDR3 coding sequence is TGTGCCAGCTCACCAAGGCAAGGCAGAACAGGGAACGAAAAACTGTTTTTT. It translates to CASSPRQGRTGNEKLFF.

This sequence joins TRBV23-1 and TRBJ1-2; unclear D gene. TRBV23-1 qualifies as an ORF whose function is uncertain. This CDR3 comprises 11 residues. Trimming stripped 1 base from V and 6 bases from J, with 3 bases between. CDR3 sequence: CASSQFDGYTF. In DNA, the CDR3 is TGCGCCAGCAGTCAATTCGATGGCTACACCTTC.

In its sample, this clone was seen once. This rearrangement joins TRBV19 to TRBJ2-3; maybe TRBD2 (7 bases). This CDR3 spans 14 amino acids. Trimming removed 10 bases from V and 2 bases from J, with 16 bases in between. From germline, CDR1 is LNHDA and CDR2 SQIVND (reference sequence). The DNA of the CDR3 is TGTGCCACCTCGGGGGGCCTCACCACAGATACGCAGTATTTT. This encodes CATSGGLTTDTQYF.

The chain carries TRBV11-2 and TRBJ2-7; TRBD2 might be the D (5 bases). V lost 2 bases and J 4 bases, leaving 9 bases between the germline ends. The CDR3 runs 13 residues. CDR1 is SGHAT and CDR2 is FQNNGV in the germline V gene. The DNA for the CDR3 is TGTGCCAGCAGCTTACCGGGCGGGTACGAGCAGTACTTC. Amino acid sequence: CASSLPGGYEQYF.